A single sample is the source of the 28 T cell receptor beta chains below, sequenced in a study of blood T cell repertoires in COVID-19. Only in-frame clones appear in the TCRdb table, and some are missing; sequencing was by immunoSEQ multiplex PCR. This table holds more than 350,000 clones, about 87% found once. Source material: peripheral blood. These receptors were collected from a woman aged 25 to 39 with COVID-19, enrolled during active disease.

To note about this clone: A much larger clone lies a single base off, so this may be a read error. This chain connects TRBV2 to TRBJ1-1; TRBD1 matches at 10 bases. This CDR3 is built from 15 residues. V shed 5 bases, J shed 1 base, and the junction held 4 bases outside the gene matches. Germline V gene sequence: CDR1 SNHLY, CDR2 FYNNEI. CDR3 coding DNA: TGTGCCAGCAGTCCCGGGACAGGGGCGAACACTGAAGCTTTCTTT. Its translation: CASSPGTGANTEAFF.

This sequence joins TRBV5-1 and TRBJ2-7; D perhaps matches TRBD1 (6 bases). The germline V gene has CDR1 SGHRS and CDR2 YFSETQ. Trimming removed 4 bases at V and 0 bases at J, with 11 bases between. CDR3 length: 14 amino acids. The CDR3 region is CASSPGGSSYEQYF. In nucleotides, the CDR3 is TGCGCCAGCAGCCCTGGGGGCAGCTCCTACGAGCAGTACTTC. The variable domain in full, with the rest retrieved from reference TRBV5-1 and TRBJ2-7, is KAGVTQTPRYLIKTRGQQVTLSCSPISGHRSVSWYQQTPGQGLQFLFEYFSETQRNKGNFPGRFSGRQFSNSRSEMNVSTLELGDSALYLCASSPGGSSYEQYFGPGTRLTVT.

V is TRBV24-1 and J is TRBJ2-7; D is uncertain. CDR1 and CDR2 from the germline V gene are KGHDR and SFDVKD. Trimming cost V 1 base and J 2 bases, with 14 bases left between them. The CDR3 runs to 16 residues. The CDR3 spells CATSDFIRNLTYEQYF. The CDR3, as DNA: TGTGCCACCAGTGATTTTATCCGAAACTTGACCTACGAGCAGTACTTC.

CDR3 protein: CASSLTRGQPQHF. The CDR3 DNA sequence: TGCGCCAGCAGCTTAACCAGGGGTCAGCCCCAGCATTTT. The J gene is TRBJ1-5, the V gene TRBV4-1; maybe TRBD1 (6 bases). This CDR3 is 13 amino acids long. The germline gives CDR1 MGHRA, CDR2 YSYEKL. Trimming took 5 bases from V and 6 from J, leaving 11 bases between them.

V and J are TRBV5-1 and TRBJ2-1; 7 positions agree with TRBD2. The CDR3 runs 16 residues. Per germline, CDR1 SGHRS and CDR2 YFSETQ. The V and J ends lost 3 bases and 3 bases, in that order; junction bases with no gene match: 9. The CDR3 sequence is CASSSSAGGSYNEQFF. CDR3 bases: TGCGCCAGCAGCTCATCAGCGGGCGGGAGCTACAATGAGCAGTTCTTC.

This CDR3 is CASSPSNRDDEQFF. DNA of the CDR3: TGTGCCAGCTCACCAAGCAACAGGGACGATGAGCAGTTCTTC. This chain links TRBV18 with TRBJ2-1; possibly TRBD1 for D (6 bases). V was shortened by 2 bases and J by 8 bases, with 13 bases between the two germline ends. This CDR3 is 14 amino acids long. Germline loops: CDR1 KGHSH, CDR2 LQKENI.

This clone has only one observation. The V call is TRBV6-5, the J call TRBJ1-5; D might be TRBD1 (5 bases). Germline CDR1 and CDR2: MNHEY and SVGAGI. This CDR3 is built from 14 residues. CDR3 sequence (DNA): TGTGCGACGGTCAGGGAATGGGGCAATCAGCCCCAGCATTTT. Its protein is CATVREWGNQPQHF.

The chain links TRBV5-4 to TRBJ2-1, with D tentatively TRBD2 (6 bases). V was cut by 4 bases and J by 8 bases, with 22 bases left in between. This CDR3 comprises 16 residues. From germline, CDR1 is SGHNT and CDR2 YYREEE (reference sequence). The CDR3 coding sequence is TGTGCCAGCAGCCCGGGACTGGCGTGGGGCACCGATGAGCAGTTCTTC. Translated, it gives CASSPGLAWGTDEQFF.

This clone has just one count. J is TRBJ1-4 and V is TRBV25-1; TRBD1 might be the D (6 bases). This CDR3 region has 16 residues. V was cut by 5 bases and J by 7 bases, with 20 bases left in between. Germline CDR1 reads MGHDK; CDR2 reads SYGVNS. CDR3 region: CASSITSGVGGEKLFF. The CDR3, as DNA: TGTGCCAGCAGTATCACATCAGGGGTGGGCGGTGAAAAACTGTTTTTT.

This clone was seen a handful of times. CDR3 nucleotide sequence: TGTGCCAGCAGCCGACAGGGCACGGGGCAGTACTTC. Its translation: CASSRQGTGQYF. This rearrangement joins TRBV3-1 (or the pseudogene TRBV3-2) to TRBJ2-7; the match to TRBD1 covers 7 bases. The V and J ends lost 4 bases and 9 bases, in that order; junction bases with no gene match: 6. Germline CDR1 is LGHDT and CDR2 is YNNKEL (reference sequence). The CDR3 has 12 amino acids.

V usage is TRBV4-1 and J usage is TRBJ2-1, with 12 bases aligning to TRBD2. Trimming took 0 bases from V and 7 from J; bases not matched to a gene: 4. Germline V gene sequence: CDR1 MGHRA, CDR2 YSYEKL. CDR3 length equals 16 residues. Here the CDR3 reads CASSQDPTSGSNEQFF. The CDR3, as DNA: TGCGCCAGCAGCCAAGACCCGACTAGCGGGAGTAATGAGCAGTTCTTC.

The chain couples TRBV2 to TRBJ2-5; 7 nucleotides match TRBD1. The CDR3 spans 14 residues. Germline values: CDR1 SNHLY, CDR2 FYNNEI. The junction had 5 bases not matched to a gene; V was cut back by 2 bases and J by 5 bases. The CDR3 DNA sequence: TGTGCCAGCAGTGAATCGACAGGGAGTGAGACCCAGTACTTC. Its translation is CASSESTGSETQYF.

The chain uses TRBV4-3 and TRBJ2-1, with 8 bases matching TRBD2. The V segment lost 1 base and the J segment 7 bases; nucleotides outside the gene matches: 6. CDR3 length: 15 amino acids. The germline V gene has CDR1 LGHNA and CDR2 YSLEER. DNA of the CDR3: TGCGCCAGCAGCCAAGTACGGGAGGGCGCGAATGAGCAGTTCTTC. Encoded protein: CASSQVREGANEQFF.

The rearrangement uses TRBV9 and TRBJ2-7; 9 bases are shared with TRBD2. Trimming removed 2 bases from V and 5 bases from J; junction bases left unmatched: 5. Germline CDR1 reads SGDLS; CDR2 reads YYNGEE. This CDR3 region has 14 residues. The CDR3 bases are TGTGCCAGCAGCGTTAGCGGGAGAGGCCACGAGCAGTACTTC. Its protein product is CASSVSGRGHEQYF.

V gene TRBV18 combines with J gene TRBJ2-5, with D unclear. The CDR3 contains 13 residues. V gave up 6 bases and J gave up 5 bases, with 13 bases separating them. Per germline, CDR1 KGHSH and CDR2 LQKENI. In nucleotides, the CDR3 is TGTGCCAGCTCTGGTCTGAACGGGGAGACCCAGTACTTC. This gives the protein CASSGLNGETQYF.

The chain has TRBV4-3 and TRBJ2-1, with 13 bases identical to TRBD2. Germline lookup yields CDR1 LGHNA and CDR2 YSLEER. The CDR3 runs 16 residues. Germline trimming cut 5 bases from V and 7 bases from J; bases unmatched to any gene: 8. Written as DNA, the CDR3 is TGCGCCAGCAGCGATCCCACTAGCGGGAGGGGGAATGAGCAGTTCTTC. The encoded protein is CASSDPTSGRGNEQFF.

The chain links TRBV7-9 to TRBJ2-7; maybe TRBD2 (6 bases). Looked up from germline, CDR1 is SEHNR and CDR2 is FQNEAQ (reference sequence). The V and J ends lost 4 bases and 4 bases respectively, with 17 bases between them. The CDR3 contains 15 residues. The CDR3 is CASSSEGGVLYEQYF. The CDR3 nucleotides read TGTGCCAGCAGCTCCGAAGGAGGGGTCCTATACGAGCAGTACTTC.

The rearrangement uses TRBV27 and TRBJ2-1; no firm D call. The length of the CDR3 is 12 residues. CDR1 is MNHEY and CDR2 is SMNVEV in the germline V gene (reference sequence). V was shortened by 3 bases and J by 7 bases, with 7 bases between the two germline ends. In DNA form, the CDR3 reads TGTGCCAGCAGTTTGTACGGGAATGAGCAGTTCTTC. Encoded protein: CASSLYGNEQFF.

The chain links TRBV24-1 to TRBJ2-7; 14 bases map to TRBD2. Germline values: CDR1 KGHDR, CDR2 SFDVKD. The V and J ends lost 4 bases and 5 bases, in that order; junction bases with no gene match: 9. The CDR3 is made up of 17 amino acids. The CDR3 reads CATSDPGTSGSINEQYF. CDR3 coding DNA: TGTGCCACCAGTGACCCCGGGACTAGCGGGAGTATCAACGAGCAGTACTTC.

The rearrangement joins TRBV13 to TRBJ2-3; 7 bases match TRBD1. The germline V gene has CDR1 PRHDT and CDR2 FYEKMQ (reference sequence). The length of the CDR3 is 14 residues. J lost 3 bases, V lost 5 bases, and 5 bases had no gene match. The chain's CDR3 is CASSRDRGTDTQYF. In DNA, the CDR3 is TGTGCCAGCAGCCGGGACAGAGGAACAGATACGCAGTATTTT.

The chain has TRBV2 and TRBJ2-7; no definite D call. Germline V gene sequence: CDR1 SNHLY, CDR2 FYNNEI. Trimming cost V 6 bases and J 2 bases, with 11 bases left between them. The CDR3 is made up of 13 amino acids. This CDR3 is CASSLQAAYEQYF. In DNA form, the CDR3 reads TGTGCCAGCAGCCTTCAGGCCGCCTACGAGCAGTACTTC.

This chain uses TRBV28 with TRBJ2-2; D is unresolved. Germline-derived CDR1 and CDR2 are MDHEN and SYDVKM. V lost 6 bases to trimming and J lost 3 bases, with 5 bases between them. There are 12 residues in the CDR3. The CDR3 reads CASSRDTGELFF. CDR3 nucleotides: TGTGCCAGCAGCCGGGACACCGGGGAGCTGTTTTTT.

The J gene is TRBJ2-7, the V gene TRBV5-1; 14 bases match TRBD2. The CDR3 is made up of 15 amino acids. Germline V gene data show CDR1 as SGHRS and CDR2 as YFSETQ. The V gene end was trimmed by 5 bases and the J gene end by 2 bases; junction bases not matched to a gene: 3. The CDR3: CASRPGLAGAYEQYF. Written as DNA, the CDR3 is TGCGCCAGCAGACCGGGACTAGCGGGGGCCTACGAGCAGTACTTC.

This clone came up once. This sequence joins TRBV19 and TRBJ2-7; 10 bases are a match to TRBD2. Trimming at V came to 7 bases and at J to 3 bases, leaving 9 bases not matched to a gene. The CDR3 covers 15 residues. Germline V gives CDR1 LNHDA, CDR2 SQIVND (reference sequence). The CDR3 nucleotides are TGTGCCAGTACCCCGGGGGCTAGCGGGGGCTACGAGCAGTACTTC. This codes for CASTPGASGGYEQYF.

The CDR3 sequence is CASSPWEGDYEQYF. The CDR3 bases are TGCGCCAGCAGCCCTTGGGAGGGGGACTACGAGCAGTACTTC. The chain employs TRBV5-1 and TRBJ2-7; possibly TRBD2 for D (7 bases). Germline V gene lookup returns CDR1 SGHRS and CDR2 YFSETQ. Trimming removed 4 bases at V and 3 bases at J, with 14 bases between. The CDR3 extends over 14 amino acids.

V and J are TRBV6-5 and TRBJ2-7, with D tentatively TRBD2 (5 bases). CDR1 MNHEY and CDR2 SVGAGI come from the germline V gene. The CDR3 spans 14 residues. Trimming removed 0 bases at V and 3 bases at J, with 9 bases between. CDR3 sequence (DNA): TGTGCCAGCAGTTACTCGCGGGTATTCTACGAGCAGTACTTC. This sequence encodes CASSYSRVFYEQYF.

The chain employs TRBV6-4 and TRBJ2-1; 8 bases map to TRBD1. The ends lost 2 bases at V and 8 bases at J; junction bases unmatched: 2. The V gene's germline CDR1 is MRHNA and CDR2 SNTAGT. This CDR3 region has 13 residues. The CDR3 protein is CASSDGQGHEQFF. The CDR3 DNA is TGTGCCAGCAGTGACGGACAGGGCCATGAGCAGTTCTTC.

V and J are TRBV18 and TRBJ2-7; D gene uncertain. The CDR3 sequence is 13 residues long. V was clipped by 1 base and J by 3 bases, with 7 bases between them. Germline assignment: CDR1 KGHSH and CDR2 LQKENI. CDR3 in DNA: TGTGCCAGCTCACCACGCCACAGCTACGAGCAGTACTTC. It is translated as CASSPRHSYEQYF. Drawing the rest from reference TRBV18 and TRBJ2-7, the complete variable domain is NAGVMQNPRHLVRRRGQEARLRCSPMKGHSHVYWYRQLPEEGLKFMVYLQKENIIDESGMPKERFSAEFPKEGPSILRIQQVVRGDSAAYFCASSPRHSYEQYFGPGTRLTVT.